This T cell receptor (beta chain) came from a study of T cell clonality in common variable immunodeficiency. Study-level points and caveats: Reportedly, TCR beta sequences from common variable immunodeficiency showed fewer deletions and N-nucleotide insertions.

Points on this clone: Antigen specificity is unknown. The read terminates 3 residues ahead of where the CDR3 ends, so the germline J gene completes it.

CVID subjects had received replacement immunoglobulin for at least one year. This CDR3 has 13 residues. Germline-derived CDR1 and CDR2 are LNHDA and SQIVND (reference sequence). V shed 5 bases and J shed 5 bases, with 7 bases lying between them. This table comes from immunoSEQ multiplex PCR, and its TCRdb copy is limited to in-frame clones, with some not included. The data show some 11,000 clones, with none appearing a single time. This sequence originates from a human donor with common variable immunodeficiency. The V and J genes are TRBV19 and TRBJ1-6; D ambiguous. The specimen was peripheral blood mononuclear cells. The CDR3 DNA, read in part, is TGTGCCAGTAGTCAATCCAATAATTCACCC. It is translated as CASSQSNNSP. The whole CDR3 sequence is CASSQSNNSPLHF.